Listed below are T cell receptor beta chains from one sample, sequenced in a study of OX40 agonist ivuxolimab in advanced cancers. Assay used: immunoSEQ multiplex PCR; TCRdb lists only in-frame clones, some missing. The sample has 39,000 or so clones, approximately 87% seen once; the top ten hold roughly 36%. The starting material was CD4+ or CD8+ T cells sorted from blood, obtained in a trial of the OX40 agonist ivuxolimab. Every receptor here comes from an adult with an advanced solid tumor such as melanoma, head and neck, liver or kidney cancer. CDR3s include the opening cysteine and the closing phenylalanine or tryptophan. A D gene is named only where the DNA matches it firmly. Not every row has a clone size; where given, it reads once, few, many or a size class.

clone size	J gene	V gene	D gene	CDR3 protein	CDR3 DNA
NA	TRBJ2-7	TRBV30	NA	CAWSVFSRSSYEQYF	TGTGCCTGGAGTGTATTTTCGAGGAGCTCCTACGAGCAGTACTTC
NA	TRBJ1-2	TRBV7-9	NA	CASSSTGRGYTF	TGTGCCAGCAGCTCAACAGGGCGCGGCTACACCTTC
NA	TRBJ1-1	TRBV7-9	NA	CASSGGGKGTEAFF	TGTGCCAGCAGCGGGGGAGGGAAGGGGACTGAAGCTTTCTTT
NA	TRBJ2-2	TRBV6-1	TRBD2	CASSLTGGGTGELFF	TGTGCCAGCAGTTTGACGGGAGGTGGCACCGGGGAGCTGTTTTTT
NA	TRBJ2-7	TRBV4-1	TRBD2	CASSQGTSGYEQYF	TGCGCCAGCAGCCAAGGGACTAGCGGCTACGAGCAGTACTTC
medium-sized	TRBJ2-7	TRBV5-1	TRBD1	CASSLGQGHEQYF	TGCGCCAGCAGCTTGGGACAGGGTCACGAGCAGTACTTC
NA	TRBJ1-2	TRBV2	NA	CASSEQRRGDYGYTF	TGTGCCAGCAGTGAGCAACGTCGTGGGGACTATGGCTACACCTTC
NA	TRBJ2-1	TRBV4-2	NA	CASSLRDSGGYNEQFF	TGTGCCAGCAGCCTAAGGGACAGCGGGGGTTACAATGAGCAGTTCTTC
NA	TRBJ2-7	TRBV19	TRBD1	CASSARQGRYEQYF	TGTGCCAGTAGTGCCAGACAGGGTCGCTACGAGCAGTACTTC
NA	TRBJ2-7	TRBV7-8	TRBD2	CASSSVAGAGSYEQYF	TGTGCCAGCAGCTCTGTAGCGGGAGCGGGGTCCTACGAGCAGTACTTC
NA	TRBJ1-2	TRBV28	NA	CASSLGGIGYTF	TGTGCCAGCAGTTTAGGAGGGATTGGCTACACCTTC
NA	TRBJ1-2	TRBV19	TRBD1	CASAPGTAHNYGYTF	TGTGCCAGTGCCCCCGGGACAGCACATAACTATGGCTACACCTTC
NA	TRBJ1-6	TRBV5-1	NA	CASASGQNSPLHF	TGCGCCAGCGCATCCGGGCAGAACTCACCCCTCCACTTT